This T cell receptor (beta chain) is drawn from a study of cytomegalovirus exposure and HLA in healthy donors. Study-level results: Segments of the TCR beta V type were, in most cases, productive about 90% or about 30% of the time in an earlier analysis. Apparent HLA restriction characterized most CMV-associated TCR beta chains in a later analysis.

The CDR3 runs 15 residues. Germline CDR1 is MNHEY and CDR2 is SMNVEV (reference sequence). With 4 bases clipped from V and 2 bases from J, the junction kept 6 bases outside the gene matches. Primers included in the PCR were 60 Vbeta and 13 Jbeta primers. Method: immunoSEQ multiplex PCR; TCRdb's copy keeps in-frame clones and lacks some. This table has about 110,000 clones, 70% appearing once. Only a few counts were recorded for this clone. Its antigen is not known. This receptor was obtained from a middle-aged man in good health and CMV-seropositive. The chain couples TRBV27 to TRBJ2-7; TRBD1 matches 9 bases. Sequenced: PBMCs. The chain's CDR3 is CASSSPTGGAYEQYF. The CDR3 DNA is TGTGCCAGCAGTTCACCGACAGGGGGTGCCTACGAGCAGTACTTC.